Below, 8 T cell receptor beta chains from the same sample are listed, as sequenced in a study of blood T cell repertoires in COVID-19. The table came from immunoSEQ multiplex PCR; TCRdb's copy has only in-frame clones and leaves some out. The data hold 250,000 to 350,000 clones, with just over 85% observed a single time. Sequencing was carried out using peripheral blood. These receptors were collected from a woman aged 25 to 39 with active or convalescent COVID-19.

The CDR3 protein is CASSSSTGWSNQPQHF. CDR3 DNA sequence: TGTGCCAGCAGCTCATCGACAGGGTGGAGCAATCAGCCCCAGCATTTT. The chain uses TRBV5-6 and TRBJ1-5, with 7 bases matching TRBD1. Germline loops: CDR1 SGHDT, CDR2 YYEEEE. The CDR3 has 16 residues. V shed 3 bases and J 1 base; nucleotides not matched to a gene: 7.

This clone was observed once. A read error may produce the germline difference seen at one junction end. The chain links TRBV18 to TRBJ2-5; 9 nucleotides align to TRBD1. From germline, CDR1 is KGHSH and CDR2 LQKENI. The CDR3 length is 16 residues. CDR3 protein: CASSPSLPTGGEIQYF. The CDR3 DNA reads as TGTGCCAGCTCACCATCACTCCCAACAGGGGGCGAGATCCAGTACTTC.

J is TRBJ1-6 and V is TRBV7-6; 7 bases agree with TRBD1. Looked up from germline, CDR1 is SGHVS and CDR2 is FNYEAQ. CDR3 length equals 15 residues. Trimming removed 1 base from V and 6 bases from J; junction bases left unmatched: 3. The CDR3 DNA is TGTGCCAGCAGCTTAGACAGGGGCCTTAATTCACCCCTCCACTTT. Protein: CASSLDRGLNSPLHF. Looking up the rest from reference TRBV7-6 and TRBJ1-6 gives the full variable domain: GAGVSQSPRYKVTKRGQDVALRCDPISGHVSLYWYRQALGQGPEFLTYFNYEAQQDKSGLPNDRFSAERPEGSISTLTIQRTEQRDSAMYRCASSLDRGLNSPLHFGNGTRLTVT.

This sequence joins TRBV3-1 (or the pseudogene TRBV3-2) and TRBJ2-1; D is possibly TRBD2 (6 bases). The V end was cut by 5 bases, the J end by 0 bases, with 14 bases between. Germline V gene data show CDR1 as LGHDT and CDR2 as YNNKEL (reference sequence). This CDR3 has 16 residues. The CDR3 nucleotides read TGTGCCAGCAGCATTACGGGGGTTTCCTCCTACAATGAGCAGTTCTTC. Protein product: CASSITGVSSYNEQFF.

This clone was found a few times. CDR3 coding DNA: TGTGCCAGCAGCTTAATGCCAGCGGGGCTGAACACCGGGGAGCTGTTTTTT. Translated, it gives CASSLMPAGLNTGELFF. The chain couples TRBV7-3 to TRBJ2-2; 7 nucleotides align to TRBD2. V lost 1 base to trimming and J lost 1 base; unmatched junction nucleotides: 6. This CDR3 is built from 17 residues. Looked up from germline, CDR1 is SGHTA and CDR2 is FQGTGA.

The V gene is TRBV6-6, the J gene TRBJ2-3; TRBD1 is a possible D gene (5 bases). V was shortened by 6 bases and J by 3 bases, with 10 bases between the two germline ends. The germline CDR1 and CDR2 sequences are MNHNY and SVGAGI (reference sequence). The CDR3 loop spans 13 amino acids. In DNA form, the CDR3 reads TGTGCCAGCAGACCCTCAGGGACAGATACGCAGTATTTT. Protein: CASRPSGTDTQYF.

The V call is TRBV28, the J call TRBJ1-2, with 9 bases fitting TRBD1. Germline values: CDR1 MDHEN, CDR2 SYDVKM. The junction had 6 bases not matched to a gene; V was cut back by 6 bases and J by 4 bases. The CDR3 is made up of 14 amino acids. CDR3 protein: CASRSGTGLYGYTF. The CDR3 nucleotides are TGTGCCAGCAGGTCCGGGACAGGGCTCTATGGCTACACCTTC.

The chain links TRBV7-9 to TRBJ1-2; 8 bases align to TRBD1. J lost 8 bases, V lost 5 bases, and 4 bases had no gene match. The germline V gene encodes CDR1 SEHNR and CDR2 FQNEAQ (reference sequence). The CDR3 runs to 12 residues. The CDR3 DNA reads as TGTGCCAGCAGCGGACAGGGTTGGGGCTACACCTTC. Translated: CASSGQGWGYTF.